This is a list of T cell receptor beta chains from one sample in a study of cytomegalovirus exposure and HLA in healthy donors. Clones were read by immunoSEQ multiplex PCR, and TCRdb kept only the in-frame ones, dropping some. This sample carries 110,000 or so clones, more than 65% of them seen once, and the ten largest clones take 1.5%. Input material: PBMCs. The receptors here all came from a woman in her late teens or twenties in good health and CMV-seronegative. Each CDR3 is given with its conserved first and last residue. D genes are given only for firm matches. Size values are once, few and many counts, or a class for expanded clones, and some rows have none.

TRBD2 | TRBJ2-1 | few | TRBV7-2 | CASSPSGEQFF | TGTGCCAGCAGCCCTAGCGGGGAGCAGTTCTTC
NA | TRBJ2-3 | NA | TRBV9 | CASSVARSTDTQYF | TGTGCCAGCAGCGTAGCGCGGAGCACAGATACGCAGTATTTT
NA | TRBJ2-7 | few | TRBV5-8 | CASSLGRFLGDYEQYF | TGTGCCAGCAGTCTTGGCAGGTTCCTTGGTGACTACGAGCAGTACTTC
TRBD2 | TRBJ2-5 | NA | TRBV5-6 | CASSPGRAPEQYF | TGTGCCAGCAGCCCAGGGAGGGCCCCGGAGCAGTACTTC
NA | TRBJ2-5 | NA | TRBV19 | CASSIGGAQETQYF | TGTGCCAGTAGTATAGGCGGGGCCCAAGAGACCCAGTACTTC
TRBD1 | TRBJ1-1 | few | TRBV6-6 | CASRDRGRAFF | TGTGCCAGCAGAGACAGGGGGAGGGCTTTCTTT
NA | TRBJ2-1 | NA | TRBV19 | CASSMGGAFNEQFF | TGTGCCAGTAGTATGGGCGGGGCCTTCAATGAGCAGTTCTTC
NA | TRBJ2-7 | NA | TRBV21-1 | CASSGDEGPEQYF | TGTGCCAGCAGCGGGGATGAGGGTCCCGAGCAGTACTTC
NA | TRBJ1-2 | NA | TRBV5-6 | CATSTENYGYTF | TGTGCCACCTCGACAGAAAACTATGGCTACACCTTC
NA | TRBJ2-2 | NA | TRBV11-2 | CASSLVGGLATGELFF | TGTGCCAGCAGCTTAGTCGGGGGGCTGGCCACCGGGGAGCTGTTTTTT
TRBD1 | TRBJ2-7 | NA | TRBV6-6 | CASRDGTVGYEQYF | TGTGCCAGCAGGGACGGGACAGTTGGTTACGAGCAGTACTTC
TRBD2 | TRBJ2-1 | NA | TRBV7-2 | CASFTGGVNEQFF | TGTGCCAGCTTTACGGGGGGGGTCAATGAGCAGTTCTTC
TRBD1 | TRBJ1-2 | NA | TRBV5-6 | CASSSRQGYYTF | TGTGCCAGCAGTTCTCGACAGGGATACTACACCTTC
NA | TRBJ2-3 | NA | TRBV12-5 | CATSLGLSTDTQYF | TGTGCTACCTCTCTGGGACTTAGCACAGATACGCAGTATTTT
TRBD2 | TRBJ2-3 | NA | TRBV5-4 | CASSAIAGGPNWDTQYF | TGTGCCAGCAGCGCCATAGCGGGAGGACCTAACTGGGATACGCAGTATTTT
TRBD2 | TRBJ2-7 | few | TRBV7-2 | CASSSGGSYEQYF | TGTGCCTCATCTAGCGGGGGCTCCTACGAGCAGTACTTC
NA | TRBJ2-7 | NA | TRBV4-1 | CASSQGPSDGGSYEQYF | TGCGCCAGCAGCCAAGGTCCCTCCGACGGCGGCTCCTACGAGCAGTACTTC
TRBD2 | TRBJ2-1 | NA | TRBV5-4 | CASSLGTSGAFF | TGTGCCAGCAGCTTGGGGACTAGCGGCGCGTTCTTC
NA | TRBJ2-7 | NA | TRBV5-4 | CASSLGGGAPYEQYF | TGTGCCAGCAGCTTGGGTGGGGGGGCCCCCTACGAGCAGTACTTC
NA | TRBJ1-1 | NA | TRBV6-1 | CATSGGKAFF | TGTGCCACCTCCGGGGGTAAAGCTTTCTTT
NA | TRBJ1-4 | once | TRBV5-5 | CASSSLGQEKLFF | TGTGCCAGCAGCTCCCTGGGGCAGGAAAAACTGTTTTTT
NA | TRBJ1-2 | NA | TRBV7-2 | CASSRTTANYGYTF | TGTGCCAGCAGCCGAACGACAGCTAACTATGGCTACACCTTC
NA | TRBJ2-5 | NA | TRBV10-3 | CAISEQGGSVQETQYF | TGTGCCATCAGTGAGCAAGGAGGTAGCGTCCAAGAGACCCAGTACTTC
NA | TRBJ1-4 | once | TRBV5-1 | CASSPETGLGEKLFF | TGCGCCAGCAGCCCCGAGACGGGACTAGGGGAAAAACTGTTTTTT
NA | TRBJ1-6 | once | TRBV30 | CAWRSTAGRLGPLHF | TGTGCCTGGAGGAGCACAGCGGGCCGCCTAGGACCCCTCCACTTT
NA | TRBJ1-1 | NA | TRBV5-6 | CASSPGGGAITEAFF | TGTGCCAGCAGCCCCGGAGGGGGGGCGATTACTGAAGCTTTCTTT
TRBD1 | TRBJ1-1 | NA | TRBV5-1 | CASSTQQGSTEAFF | TGCGCCAGCAGCACACAACAGGGGAGCACTGAAGCTTTCTTT
NA | TRBJ1-5 | few | TRBV2 | CASSVDSRQPQHF | TGTGCCAGCAGTGTGGACAGCAGACAGCCCCAGCATTTT
NA | TRBJ2-7 | NA | TRBV2 | CASSDQLALSYEQYF | TGTGCCAGCAGTGACCAACTAGCCCTCTCCTACGAGCAGTACTTC
TRBD2 | TRBJ2-1 | NA | TRBV7-7 | CASSPRRRLADFSSSYNEQFF | TGTGCCAGCAGCCCTCGCCGGAGGCTAGCGGATTTTTCCAGCTCCTACAATGAGCAGTTCTTC
NA | TRBJ2-2 | NA | TRBV5-4 | CASRQQTTNTGELFF | TGTGCCAGCAGACAACAGACTACGAACACCGGGGAGCTGTTTTTT
NA | TRBJ2-1 | NA | TRBV5-1 | CASSLERLEQFF | TGCGCCAGCAGCTTGGAAAGACTTGAGCAGTTCTTC
NA | TRBJ2-5 | NA | TRBV9 | CASSVSWLETQYF | TGTGCCAGCAGCGTTTCGTGGCTTGAGACCCAGTACTTC
NA | TRBJ1-1 | NA | TRBV4-1 | CASSVQGITEAFF | TGCGCCAGCAGCGTCCAGGGTATCACTGAAGCTTTCTTT
NA | TRBJ2-5 | NA | TRBV4-2 | CASNRFWGQPQETQYF | TGTGCCAGCAACCGTTTCTGGGGGCAGCCCCAAGAGACCCAGTACTTC
TRBD1 | TRBJ1-4 | NA | TRBV5-1 | CASSLAGQGAEKLFF | TGCGCCAGCAGCTTGGCCGGCCAGGGGGCAGAAAAACTGTTTTTT
TRBD1 | TRBJ2-1 | NA | TRBV29-1 | CSVVTGTGVLNEQFF | TGCAGCGTTGTGACCGGGACAGGGGTTTTGAATGAGCAGTTCTTC
NA | TRBJ1-1 | NA | TRBV21-1 | CASSKGRAEGALNTEAFF | TGTGCCAGCAGCAAAGGGAGGGCGGAGGGGGCTTTGAACACTGAAGCTTTCTTT
TRBD1 | TRBJ1-1 | NA | TRBV28 | CASSLPGQTNTEAFF | TGTGCCAGCAGTTTACCGGGACAGACGAACACTGAAGCTTTCTTT
TRBD1 | TRBJ2-2 | NA | TRBV11-2 | CASSDWTGTNTGELFF | TGTGCCAGCAGCGATTGGACAGGAACGAACACCGGGGAGCTGTTTTTT
TRBD1 | TRBJ2-7 | NA | TRBV7-7 | CASSQRQGGEQYF | TGTGCCAGCAGCCAACGACAGGGTGGGGAGCAGTACTTC
NA | TRBJ1-1 | NA | TRBV6-1 | CASSRVATEAFF | TGTGCCAGCAGTCGGGTGGCCACTGAAGCTTTCTTT